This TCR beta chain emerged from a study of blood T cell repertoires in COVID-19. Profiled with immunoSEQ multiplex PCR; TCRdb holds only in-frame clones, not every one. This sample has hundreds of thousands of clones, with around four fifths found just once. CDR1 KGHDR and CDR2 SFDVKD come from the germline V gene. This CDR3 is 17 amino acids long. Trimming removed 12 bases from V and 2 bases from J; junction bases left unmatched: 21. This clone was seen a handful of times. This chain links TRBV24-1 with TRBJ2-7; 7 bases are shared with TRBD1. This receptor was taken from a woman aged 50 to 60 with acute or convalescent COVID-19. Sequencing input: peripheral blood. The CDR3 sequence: CAPPRDSTCLIAYEQYF. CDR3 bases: TGTGCCCCCCCCCGGGACAGCACGTGTCTCATCGCCTACGAGCAGTACTTC.